This T cell receptor beta chain was identified during a study of cytomegalovirus exposure and HLA in healthy donors (dated by TCRdb to the late 2010s). Looking at the study overall: According to an earlier analysis of around 600 of the donors, about 180 million T cells yielded roughly 110 million unique TCR beta sequences and around 280 Gb of sequence data. An early release that covered about 640 HLA-typed donors contained about 300 gigabases of sequencing data and tens of millions of unique TCR sequences. Of the 398 genotyped donors, around 81% fell in the genetic ancestry cluster associated with self-reported Caucasian donors. The study aimed to test whether signatures of past pathogen exposure could be identified by cataloging public T cell receptors. The T cell repertoires of about 700 subjects were profiled by immunosequencing and related to cytomegalovirus serostatus. Along with the roughly 670-subject first cohort, a separate validation cohort of over 90 different subjects was used. To predict cytomegalovirus infection status, the study combined high-throughput TCR immunosequencing, statistical association of individual TCRs with disease status, and machine learning. A later analysis re-examined previously published TCR beta repertoires from 600 to 700 donors and added high-resolution HLA genotyping to investigate patterns of TCR occurrence. Rather than using new phenotypic data, the later analysis identified candidate immune exposures from TCR beta sequences and from how often those sequences occurred across donors. An earlier analysis of around 540 of the donors applied high-throughput TCR beta sequencing to assess whether each TCR beta V gene segment acted as functional or pseudogenic. Donor age, sex, ethnicity and CMV serostatus were compiled together with the repertoire data. A later genetic analysis took genome-wide SNP genotypes for 398 of the 666 donors and used that subset as a discovery cohort. All discovery cohort repertoires had been generated using a single sequencing platform. Both class I and class II loci were covered by HLA typing, at four-digit resolution. Typing coverage varied by locus: about 629-640 donors for A, B, C, DRB1 and DQB1; roughly 500 for DQA1; more than 600 for DPA1; approximately 470 for DPB1. Five DR-DQ haplotypes were handled as single units for association and clustering because linkage in the cohort was strong. Among a few hundred genotyped donors of the cohort, an average of roughly 240,000 unique TCR beta nucleotide sequences were sequenced per donor, around a sixth of them non-productive. Paper-wide results and their limitations: Most TCR sequences were seen in very few donors, while some public TCRs were found in many individuals. Roughly uniform sequencing depth across donors was assumed in presence/absence analyses, although this assumption may not hold. In a later genetic analysis, fewer N-insertions in productive TCRs were reported among donors in an Asian-associated ancestry cluster than the approximately 670-donor mean. The cohort was sequenced for TCR beta chains only, and without alpha or paired-chain data the features that could be detected were limited. Cytomegalovirus status was reported to be diagnosed by the classifier with high specificity and sensitivity in both the original and validation cohorts. Several of the top co-occurrence clusters appeared to be linked to parvovirus B19, influenza, CMV and Epstein-Barr virus, according to a later analysis. Linkage disequilibrium might explain the correlated functional status among segregating V segments, but an unknown experimental factor could not be excluded. For the cohort, immune exposure information was limited to CMV serostatus. The study listed 150 to 200 TCR beta chains as associated with cytomegalovirus. Broadly in line with IMGT annotations, most TCR beta V segments showed up in productive rearrangements about 87% or about 30% of the time in an earlier analysis of around 550 of the donors. It was suggested by the authors that the approach could potentially be generalized to other disease states and immunological phenotypes. According to a later analysis, TCR association rates differed among HLA loci, with DRB1 alleles showing the most associated TCRs and HLA-C alleles showing the fewest. In vitro tests confirmed that three of the cytomegalovirus-associated TCR beta chains recognize cytomegalovirus antigens. According to a later analysis, most CMV-associated TCR beta chains appeared to be HLA-restricted, and the HLA associations seemed to be driven largely by CMV exposure. A cluster of highly shared sequence variants was judged likely to represent a technical artifact of the sequencing pipeline. A later analysis found that HLA-associated TCR beta chains were more clonally expanded and had lower generation probabilities than equally common non-associated chains. Specific HLA alleles were associated with 15,000 to 20,000 TCR beta sequences at a false discovery rate of 0.05 in a later analysis. The earlier analysis of a few hundred of the donors excluded about 16 rarely observed V segments, including chromosome 9 orphons, because counts were too low. Because HLA typing was missing for some donors at each locus, association tests included only the typed subset. A later genetic analysis associated a missense DCLRE1C variant with V-gene and J-gene trimming of TCR beta chains, and an independent cohort replicated the association. Strong co-occurrence of HLA alleles, especially DR and DQ, made assigning TCR associations to individual alleles difficult. A further reported finding was that TCR beta sequences accurately predicted the HLA-A and HLA-B alleles for most subjects in the first cohort.

In total, around 600 healthy bone marrow donors made up the cohort. Cohort members were all nominally healthy when sampled, although unrecorded immune exposures were likely present. The donor tested CMV seronegative and was one of the 352 seronegative cohort members. A peripheral blood sample was collected from each donor, and TCR beta sequencing was performed on peripheral blood mononuclear cells. Genomic DNA extraction from the blood cell samples was performed with the Qiagen DNeasy Blood Extraction Kit. Libraries were built with the immunoSEQ multiplex PCR assay. A mixture of 60 forward primers for TCR Vbeta segments and 13 reverse primers for TCR Jbeta segments was used in the multiplex PCR. The CDR3 region of rearranged TCR beta genes was amplified from genomic DNA with a multiplex PCR assay. The amplified TCR beta libraries were sequenced on the Illumina HiSeq System as 87-base-pair reads. In the source study's methods: In a later analysis, some 80 million unique TCR beta chains were counted across the 650 to 700 repertoires, and some 10 million of these chains were shared by at least two donors. To remove PCR and sequencing errors, raw reads were error-corrected and collapsed into unique sequences using a nearest-neighbor algorithm that merged closely related sequences. Alignment of CDR3 sequences to IMGT reference sequences was used to assign V, D and J gene segments. For a sequence to be retained, at least a six-nucleotide match to both a V gene segment and a J gene segment was required. A rearrangement counted as productive if the CDR3 had no stop codons and remained in frame with V and J, and every other rearrangement counted as non-productive. CDR3 was defined according to IMGT convention as the region running from the second conserved V-encoded cysteine to the conserved J-encoded phenylalanine. In an earlier analysis of roughly 610 of the donors, sequences lacking an unambiguous match to a single V gene segment were excluded. An earlier analysis of 587 of the donors classified V segments as functional when productive rearrangements were above 56.7% and as segregating when the standard deviation between donors was above 5%. A statistical classification framework was built to diagnose cytomegalovirus status from the catalog of TCR beta chain sequences. In a later analysis, V and J genes were assigned by comparing TCR nucleotide sequences against IMGT/GENE-DB human TR gene sequences. In a later analysis, CDR3 sequences and most-parsimonious VDJ recombination scenarios were assigned using the TCRdist pipeline. In a later analysis, each TCR beta chain was defined by its CDR3 amino acid sequence together with its V-gene family, and reads without a unique V-gene family were excluded. A later analysis removed 450 to 600 highly shared, low-generation-probability nucleotide sequences to deal with suspected cross-contamination and a sequencing artifact. A later analysis calculated a clonal expansion index for each public chain from normalized within-repertoire ranks of inferred template counts. In a later analysis, generation probabilities were computed with a VDJ recombination model fitted to out-of-frame rearrangements, and the resulting probabilities were checked against IGoR. In a later analysis, TCR-TCR, TCR-HLA and TCR-CMV co-occurrence was scored with hypergeometric tests, and a repertoire-size bias correction was applied to TCR pairs. In a later analysis, false discovery rates were estimated by permuting HLA or CMV assignments 20 times. A later analysis grouped co-occurring TCRs with DBSCAN, adding TCRdist sequence similarity when clustering within HLA-allele-positive subsets. For co-occurrence clustering, repertoires with fewer than 30,000 or more than 120,000 public chains were excluded, along with four to six repertoires with anomalous nucleotide sharing. TCRdb stores this immuneACCESS table with in-frame sequences only. Part of the clones is absent; in the studies checked, under half of the shortfall reflects unresolved V genes, and no reason is known for the rest. V and J calls and clone size are as listed in that table; D and trimming were resolved from the DNA. The sample contains 95,000 to 150,000 clones, over 75% of them found a single time. The ten biggest clones cover 1.5% of the sample.

Of note for this clone: The antigen this receptor binds is unknown. Base-call qualities are not available, and no considerably larger clone is one nucleotide away.

The specimen was PBMCs. The TCR was taken from a woman aged 18-35 years in good health and CMV-seronegative.

In nucleotide form, the sequence is TGCAGCGTCCGATTGCCAGGGGGCCCAGATACGCAGTATTTT. This codes for CSVRLPGGPDTQYF. The chain joins TRBV29-1 to TRBJ2-3, and TRBD1 matches 8 of the central bases. The CDR1 and CDR2 encoded by the germline V gene are SQVTM and ANQGSEA. From cysteine to phenylalanine, the CDR3 is 14 amino acids long. The kept DNA is CDR3 alone, 42 bases in frame from the first base. The V end gives up 6 bases and the J end 4 bases, leaving 9 bases in the junction not matched to a gene.